These T cell receptor beta chains were read from a single sample in a study of control samples from healthy donors and cancer patients. Profiled with immunoSEQ multiplex PCR; TCRdb holds only in-frame clones, not every one. The data contain tens of thousands of clones, approximately 91% of them singletons. The sequenced sample consisted of PBMCs. These receptors all stem from a man aged 45-65 years with lung cancer. Each CDR3 is given with its conserved first and last residue. The D gene is left open where the match is weak. Clone sizes are given selectively: once, few, many, or a class where the clone is expanded.

d_call clone_size j_call v_call cdr3_nt cdr3_aa
TRBD1 few TRBJ1-2 TRBV29-1 TGCAGCGTTGGGACAGGTACCATAAACTATGGCTACACCTTC CSVGTGTINYGYTF
- - TRBJ1-1 TRBV12-3/TRBV12-4 TGTGCCAGCAGTGCAGGGTTGCTCACTGAAGCTTTCTTT CASSAGLLTEAFF
- - TRBJ1-6 TRBV3-1/TRBV3-2 TGTGCCAGCAGCCAAGATTACCAGGGAGGTATGGGTTCACCCCTCCACTTT CASSQDYQGGMGSPLHF
- once TRBJ2-2 TRBV11-3 TGTGCCAGCAGCTTTACAGCTACGAACACCGGGGAGCTGTTTTTT CASSFTATNTGELFF
- - TRBJ1-1 TRBV29-1 TGCAGCGTAGCCCCCATGGAGAACACTGAAGCTTTCTTT CSVAPMENTEAFF
- once TRBJ1-2 TRBV2 TGTGCCAGCACCCCAAACATCAACTATGGCTACACCTTC CASTPNINYGYTF
TRBD1 - TRBJ1-4 TRBV19 TGTGCCAGTAGTTCCAACCCCCGGGACAGTTTTGCAACTAATGAAAAACTGTTTTTT CASSSNPRDSFATNEKLFF
TRBD1 - TRBJ2-7 TRBV18 TGTGCCAGTTCCCGGGACAGGGAGGTTAGGGAGCAGTACTTC CASSRDREVREQYF
- - TRBJ2-7 TRBV2 TGTGCCAGCAGTAAAACAGGGATCTCCTACGAGCAGTACTTC CASSKTGISYEQYF
- - TRBJ2-1 TRBV27 TGTGCCAGCAGTTTATATGGGCGGGGAAACTACAATGAGCAGTTCTTC CASSLYGRGNYNEQFF
- - TRBJ1-2 TRBV6-5 TGTGCCAGCAGTACTGCCGGGTCGGGCTATGGCTACACCTTC CASSTAGSGYGYTF
- - TRBJ2-7 TRBV5-1 TGCGCCAGCAGCCGTTTAGAGGCGGGCTACGAGCAGTACTTC CASSRLEAGYEQYF
TRBD1 - TRBJ1-2 TRBV19 TGTGCCAGTAGTCAGGGGGACTATGGCTACACCTTC CASSQGDYGYTF
- - TRBJ1-1 TRBV29-1 TGCAGCGCCCTCCCAGCGGGCACTGAAGCTTTCTTT CSALPAGTEAFF
- - TRBJ2-3 TRBV5-1 TGCGCCAGCAGCTTGCAGCCAAGCACAGATACGCAGTATTTT CASSLQPSTDTQYF
- - TRBJ2-2 TRBV5-1 TGCGCCAGCAGCTTATTAGGGGCCACCGGGGAGCTGTTTTTT CASSLLGATGELFF
- few TRBJ1-1 TRBV10-1 TGCGCCAGCAGTCATTGGGGGTCTACTGAAGCTTTCTTT CASSHWGSTEAFF
- - TRBJ2-5 TRBV11-2 TGTGCCAGCAGCTTCAGTTCCGGGGAGCAAGAGACCCAGTACTTC CASSFSSGEQETQYF
- - TRBJ1-5 TRBV5-6 TGTGCCAGCAGCATCCGGGACTCCGGCGCCTATAGCAATCAGCCCCAGCATTTT CASSIRDSGAYSNQPQHF
- - TRBJ2-1 TRBV9 TGTGCCAGCAGCTCCGGGCCGGCTGGCTCCTACAATGAGCAGTTCTTC CASSSGPAGSYNEQFF
TRBD2 - TRBJ2-7 TRBV10-3 TGTGCCATCGCGGGACTAGCGGGGGGTAGGGAGCAGTACTTC CAIAGLAGGREQYF
TRBD2 once TRBJ2-7 TRBV28 TGTGCCAGCAGTTTATACGGGGGGGCCTACGAGCAGTACTTC CASSLYGGAYEQYF
- - TRBJ2-5 TRBV6-5 TGTGCCAGCGGGGTCGGCCAAGAGACCCAGTACTTC CASGVGQETQYF